Below are 8 T cell receptor beta chains sequenced from a single sample in a study of blood T cells in healthy people across ages. Through a sample-barcoded 5' primer and a J-beta primer mix, a second PCR was run for about 6 to 12 cycles. TCRdb re-called the 5' RACE reads through MiXCR, storing one row per CDR3 protein. The sample gives about 1.6 million distinct CDR3 sequences, about 35% of which show up once; approximately 11% is in the top ten. Sequencing was carried out using blood. The receptors come from a woman aged 25 to 45 in good health.

This clonotype has at least ten counts. The chain recombines TRBV5-1 with TRBJ1-1; D is undetermined. The CDR3 sequence is 11 residues long. V was clipped by 6 bases and J by 4 bases, with 7 bases between them. Per the germline V gene, CDR1 is SGHRS and CDR2 is YFSETQ. CDR3 coding DNA: TGCGCCAGCAAATCCTCCACTGAAGCTTTCTTT. Residues: CASKSSTEAFF.

V is TRBV9 and J is TRBJ2-3; D remains ambiguous. Germline-derived CDR1 and CDR2 are SGDLS and YYNGEE. Deletions cut 0 bases from V and 1 base from J, with 15 bases between. This CDR3 is built from 17 residues. The CDR3 DNA is TGTGCCAGCAGCGTAGGCCCCCACGGGTTGGGCACAGATACGCAGTATTTT. This encodes CASSVGPHGLGTDTQYF.

This clonotype occurred a few times. The V gene is TRBV5-5, the J gene TRBJ1-2; 9 bases align to TRBD1. Germline V gene sequence: CDR1 SGHKS, CDR2 YYEKEE (reference sequence). The CDR3 length is 14 residues. V trimming: 4 bases; J trimming: 7 bases; junction bases outside the gene matches: 8. CDR3 nucleotide sequence: TGTGCCAGCAGCGCGCCGGGACAGGGAAGTGGCTACACCTTC. Translated, it gives CASSAPGQGSGYTF.

The chain is built from TRBV14 and TRBJ2-5, with 7 bases matching TRBD2. Germline V gene sequence: CDR1 SGHDN, CDR2 FVKESK. The ends lost 1 base at V and 4 bases at J; junction bases unmatched: 9. The CDR3 has 16 residues. CDR3 coding DNA: TGTGCCAGCAGCCAAGGACTAGCAGGGAGTTTAGAGACCCAGTACTTC. Amino acids: CASSQGLAGSLETQYF.

The DNA for the CDR3 is TGTGCCAGCAGCCCCGGACACTCAAGCTCCTACGAGCAGTACTTC. The encoded protein is CASSPGHSSSYEQYF. The chain uses TRBV4-2 and TRBJ2-7, with D possibly being TRBD1 (5 bases). In germline, CDR1 is LGHNA, CDR2 YNFKEQ. V lost 4 bases and J 0 bases, leaving 13 bases between the germline ends. This CDR3 has 15 amino acids.

This clonotype was picked up many times. The V and J genes are TRBV10-3 and TRBJ2-1; no firm D call. The CDR3 is 15 amino acids. The V end lost 3 bases, the J end lost 3 bases, and 12 bases lay between the germline ends. The germline V gene has CDR1 ENHRY and CDR2 SYGVKD. DNA for the CDR3: TGTGCCATCAGTGAAGGGCCAGACTTCTACAATGAGCAGTTCTTC. As protein: CAISEGPDFYNEQFF.

This clonotype has a handful of counts. This chain uses TRBV3-1 with TRBJ1-2, with 8 nucleotides matching TRBD1. There are 13 residues in the CDR3. The germline V gene encodes CDR1 LGHDT and CDR2 YNNKEL (reference sequence). V was clipped by 3 bases and J by 7 bases; unmatched bases: 4. The CDR3 sequence is CASSHRGRLGYTF. Written as DNA, the CDR3 is TGTGCCAGCAGCCACAGGGGGCGGCTTGGCTACACCTTC.

This clonotype was recorded a few times. V gene TRBV7-2 combines with J gene TRBJ1-5; 10 nucleotides agree with TRBD1. Germline trimming cut 5 bases from V and 1 base from J; bases unmatched to any gene: 5. The CDR3 loop spans 16 amino acids. Looked up from germline, CDR1 is SGHTA and CDR2 is FQGNSA. CDR3 sequence: CASSGTGEPSNQPQHF. For the CDR3, the DNA is TGTGCCAGCAGCGGGACAGGGGAACCAAGCAATCAGCCCCAGCATTTT.